The rows below give T cell receptor beta chains drawn from one sample of a study of blood T cells in healthy people across ages. One entry per CDR3 protein results from TCRdb running MiXCR on the 5' RACE reads. Seen here are 980,000 or so distinct CDR3 sequences, under 50% observed once, and the top ten hold roughly 12%. What was sequenced was blood. These receptor sequences come from a man aged 30-40 years in good health. The CDR3 runs from the conserved cysteine through the conserved F or W. The D gene is left open where the match is weak. Some rows have no size entry. The others give once, few or many, or a class for an expanded clone.

clone size | J gene | V gene | D gene | CDR3 protein | CDR3 DNA
. | TRBJ1-1 | TRBV2 | TRBD1 | CASRTTGVGADEAFF | TGTGCCAGCAGGACGACAGGGGTAGGGGCTGATGAAGCTTTCTTT
. | TRBJ1-2 | TRBV20-1 | TRBD1 | CSAKTDRGQRYPYGYTF | TGCAGTGCTAAGACGGACAGGGGACAAAGGTACCCCTATGGCTACACCTTC
many | TRBJ2-5 | TRBV12-3/TRBV12-4 | . | CASISGGGETQYF | TGTGCCAGCATCTCCGGCGGCGGAGAGACCCAGTACTTC
many | TRBJ2-1 | TRBV4-2 | TRBD2 | CASSQAHSGGPNEQFF | TGTGCCAGCAGCCAAGCCCACTCGGGGGGGCCTAATGAGCAGTTCTTC
. | TRBJ1-2 | TRBV3-1 | . | CASRGLGGAIGYTF | TGTGCCAGCAGGGGTCTGGGGGGCGCGATTGGCTACACCTTC
. | TRBJ2-7 | TRBV29-1 | TRBD1 | CSVGWDSPYEQYF | TGCAGCGTGGGTTGGGACAGTCCCTACGAGCAGTACTTC
. | TRBJ2-5 | TRBV29-1 | TRBD2 | CSVGTSSQETQYF | TGCAGCGTTGGGACTAGTTCGCAAGAGACCCAGTACTTC
. | TRBJ2-7 | TRBV2 | . | CASKPGEFSYEQYF | TGTGCCAGCAAGCCAGGGGAGTTCTCCTACGAGCAGTACTTC
few | TRBJ2-5 | TRBV30 | . | CAWSVLGKGETQYF | TGTGCCTGGAGTGTACTTGGGAAAGGGGAGACCCAGTACTTC
. | TRBJ2-2 | TRBV6-2/TRBV6-3 | . | CASSYAETDTGELFF | TGTGCCAGCAGTTACGCGGAGACAGACACCGGGGAGCTGTTTTTT
. | TRBJ2-7 | TRBV12-3/TRBV12-4 | . | CASRPGSVDEQYF | TGTGCCAGCCGCCCGGGGAGTGTTGACGAGCAGTACTTC
. | TRBJ2-7 | TRBV7-2 | . | CASSLERGATYEQYF | TGTGCCAGCAGCTTAGAACGGGGGGCAACCTACGAGCAGTACTTC
. | TRBJ2-1 | TRBV4-2 | TRBD1 | CASSQRTGTGGNEQFF | TGTGCCAGCAGCCAACGCACCGGGACAGGAGGCAATGAGCAGTTCTTC
once | TRBJ1-1 | TRBV3-1 | . | CASSPIDGNTKAFF | TGTGCCAGCAGCCCCATTGACGGTAACACTAAAGCTTTCTTT
many | TRBJ2-1 | TRBV29-1 | . | CSVDAEGPDNEQFF | TGCAGCGTTGACGCTGAGGGACCAGACAATGAGCAGTTCTTC
. | TRBJ2-7 | TRBV20-1 | TRBD1 | CSASGQGATYEQYF | TGCAGTGCTTCGGGACAGGGGGCCACCTACGAGCAGTACTTC
. | TRBJ2-1 | TRBV29-1 | TRBD2 | CSVRRGGPRVNEQFF | TGCAGCGTACGGCGGGGGGGGCCCAGGGTCAATGAGCAGTTCTTC
. | TRBJ2-5 | TRBV20-1 | . | CGARSEETQYF | TGCGGTGCTAGGTCAGAAGAGACCCAGTACTTC
few | TRBJ1-2 | TRBV4-2 | . | CASSRDGQYGYTF | TGTGCCAGCAGCCGGGATGGACAGTATGGCTACACCTTC
. | TRBJ1-4 | TRBV20-1 | . | CSAPTATNEKLFF | TGCAGTGCTCCTACTGCAACTAATGAAAAACTGTTTTTT
few | TRBJ2-7 | TRBV18 | . | CASSPDTQSGEQYF | TGTGCCAGCTCACCGGACACCCAGTCGGGCGAGCAGTACTTC
. | TRBJ2-5 | TRBV5-6 | . | CASSLAVGPETQYF | TGTGCCAGCAGCTTGGCTGTTGGGCCAGAGACCCAGTACTTC
. | TRBJ2-3 | TRBV15 | . | CATSTYGVDTQYF | TGTGCCACCAGCACGTATGGGGTGGATACGCAGTATTTT
. | TRBJ2-1 | TRBV20-1 | . | CSVEQGTVGQFF | TGCAGTGTAGAACAGGGAACGGTCGGGCAGTTCTTC
. | TRBJ2-7 | TRBV6-2/TRBV6-3 | . | CASSYGGLIRSEQYF | TGTGCCAGCAGTTACGGGGGACTTATCAGATCCGAGCAGTACTTC
few | TRBJ1-1 | TRBV7-9 | . | CASSLAGSGSFMNTEAFF | TGTGCCAGCAGCTTAGCGGGTTCGGGCAGCTTCATGAACACTGAAGCTTTCTTT
. | TRBJ2-3 | TRBV5-1 | TRBD2 | CASSLKAGGSTDTQYF | TGCGCCAGCAGCTTGAAGGCGGGGGGGTCCACAGATACGCAGTATTTT
. | TRBJ2-3 | TRBV3-1 | . | CASSQDGQPTDTRYF | TGTGCCAGCAGCCAAGATGGACAACCCACAGATACGCGGTATTTT
few | TRBJ2-7 | TRBV5-1 | . | CASSFTAPSYEQYF | TGCGCCAGCAGCTTCACAGCACCATCCTACGAGCAGTACTTC
. | TRBJ1-4 | TRBV5-1 | . | CASSYTGTFNEKLFF | TGCGCCAGCAGCTATACAGGGACCTTTAATGAAAAACTGTTTTTT
. | TRBJ2-1 | TRBV20-1 | TRBD1 | CSARLPGGAVFSEQFF | TGCAGTGCTAGATTGCCAGGGGGCGCGGTTTTCAGCGAGCAGTTCTTC
. | TRBJ2-3 | TRBV29-1 | . | CSVEALSTDTQYF | TGCAGCGTTGAAGCGCTCAGCACAGATACGCAGTATTTT
. | TRBJ2-7 | TRBV29-1 | . | CSVERAEEDYEQYF | TGCAGCGTTGAACGGGCGGAGGAAGATTACGAGCAGTACTTC
. | TRBJ1-6 | TRBV7-2 | . | CAGSLEARDNSPLHF | TGTGCCGGCAGCTTAGAGGCCAGGGACAATTCACCCCTCCACTTT
. | TRBJ2-5 | TRBV20-1 | TRBD2 | CSGAGGTPETQYF | TGCAGTGGGGCGGGGGGGACCCCAGAGACCCAGTACTTC
few | TRBJ1-5 | TRBV27 | . | CASSLTGLLNQPQHF | TGTGCCAGCAGTTTAACCGGCTTACTCAATCAGCCCCAGCATTTT
. | TRBJ2-1 | TRBV7-2 | . | CASSPRVPFYEQFF | TGTGCCAGCAGCCCCAGAGTACCCTTCTACGAGCAGTTCTTC
many | TRBJ2-7 | TRBV6-5 | TRBD1 | CASSYSTGGSYEQYF | TGTGCCAGCAGTTACTCGACAGGGGGTTCCTACGAGCAGTACTTC
. | TRBJ1-6 | TRBV11-2 | . | CASSLDPGSTLHF | TGTGCCAGCAGCTTAGATCCGGGCTCCACCCTCCACTTT
few | TRBJ2-7 | TRBV6-2/TRBV6-3 | . | CASRELHRTKGTYEQYF | TGTGCCAGCAGAGAGCTCCACAGGACCAAAGGGACCTACGAGCAGTACTTC
. | TRBJ1-6 | TRBV10-3 | TRBD1 | CASYRGYNSPLHF | TGTGCCAGCTACAGGGGCTATAATTCACCCCTCCACTTT
few | TRBJ1-2 | TRBV5-6 | . | CASSLGSYGGRGYTF | TGTGCCAGCAGCTTGGGGTCTTATGGGGGCCGAGGCTACACCTTC
. | TRBJ2-2 | TRBV10-3 | . | CAISESPERAESPNTGELFF | TGTGCCATCAGTGAGTCCCCCGAACGGGCGGAGAGTCCTAACACCGGGGAGCTGTTTTTT
. | TRBJ1-5 | TRBV20-1 | TRBD1 | CSAMGQGRHQPQHF | TGCAGTGCTATGGGACAGGGCAGGCATCAGCCCCAGCATTTT
many | TRBJ1-4 | TRBV18 | TRBD1 | CASSLAGTGSEKLFF | TGTGCCAGCTCACTTGCCGGGACAGGGTCTGAAAAACTGTTTTTT
. | TRBJ1-5 | TRBV7-2 | . | CASSVSGRQPQHF | TGTGCCAGCAGCGTAAGTGGACGGCAGCCCCAGCATTTT
. | TRBJ2-7 | TRBV12-3/TRBV12-4 | TRBD1 | CASSPWRDRSYEQYF | TGTGCCAGCAGTCCCTGGCGGGACAGGTCTTACGAGCAGTACTTC
. | TRBJ2-5 | TRBV27 | . | CASSPGFVETQYF | TGTGCCAGCAGTCCCGGTTTCGTCGAGACCCAGTACTTC
few | TRBJ2-1 | TRBV6-2/TRBV6-3 | . | CASSYPMFGTGEQFF | TGTGCCAGCAGTTACCCGATGTTTGGGACTGGGGAGCAGTTCTTC
. | TRBJ2-1 | TRBV7-2 | TRBD2 | CASSAGLAGYNEQFF | TGTGCCAGCAGCGCCGGACTAGCGGGCTACAATGAGCAGTTCTTC
. | TRBJ2-5 | TRBV20-1 | . | CSAREPIIGGSQETQYF | TGCAGTGCTAGAGAGCCCATAATCGGGGGTAGCCAAGAGACCCAGTACTTC